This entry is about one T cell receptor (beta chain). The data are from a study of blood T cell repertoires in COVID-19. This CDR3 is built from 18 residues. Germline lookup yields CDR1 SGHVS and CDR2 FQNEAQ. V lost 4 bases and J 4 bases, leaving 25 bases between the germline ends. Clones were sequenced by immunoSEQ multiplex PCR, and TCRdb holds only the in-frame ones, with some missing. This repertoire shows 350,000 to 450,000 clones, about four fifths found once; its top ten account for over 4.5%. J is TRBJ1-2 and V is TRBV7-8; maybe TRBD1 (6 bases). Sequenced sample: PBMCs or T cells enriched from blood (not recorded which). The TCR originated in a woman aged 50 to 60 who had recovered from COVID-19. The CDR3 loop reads CASSSPGAESGVGYGYTF. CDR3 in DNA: TGTGCCAGCAGCTCCCCTGGGGCCGAGTCAGGGGTCGGCTATGGCTACACCTTC.